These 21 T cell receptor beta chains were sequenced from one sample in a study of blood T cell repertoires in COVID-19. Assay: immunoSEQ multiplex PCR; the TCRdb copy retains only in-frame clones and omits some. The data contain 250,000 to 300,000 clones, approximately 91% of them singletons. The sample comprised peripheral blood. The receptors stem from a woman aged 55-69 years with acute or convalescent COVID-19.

CDR3 amino acids: CASSHRDRAEYEQYF. Here the CDR3 DNA reads TGTGCCAGCAGCCACCGGGACAGGGCAGAGTACGAGCAGTACTTC. The V gene is TRBV28, the J gene TRBJ2-7; 9 bases are shared with TRBD1. CDR3 length equals 15 residues. The junction had 10 bases not matched to a gene; V was cut back by 6 bases and J by 4 bases. The germline V gene has CDR1 MDHEN and CDR2 SYDVKM.

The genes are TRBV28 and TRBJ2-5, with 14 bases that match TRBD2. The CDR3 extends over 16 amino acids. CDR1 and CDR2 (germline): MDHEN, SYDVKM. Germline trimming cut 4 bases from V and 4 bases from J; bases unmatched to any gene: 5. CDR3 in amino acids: CASSSPGLAGAETQYF. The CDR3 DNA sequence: TGTGCCAGCAGTTCGCCGGGACTAGCGGGAGCAGAGACCCAGTACTTC.

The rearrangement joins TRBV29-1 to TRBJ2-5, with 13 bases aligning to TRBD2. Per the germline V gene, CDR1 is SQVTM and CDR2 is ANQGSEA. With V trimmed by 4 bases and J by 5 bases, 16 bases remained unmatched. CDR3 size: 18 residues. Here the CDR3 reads CSVAAGLAGDLPEETQYF. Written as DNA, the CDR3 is TGCAGCGTTGCAGCAGGACTAGCGGGAGACTTACCCGAGGAGACCCAGTACTTC. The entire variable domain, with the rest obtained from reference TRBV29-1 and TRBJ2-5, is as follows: SAVISQKPSRDICQRGTSLTIQCQVDSQVTMMFWYRQQPGQSLTLIATANQGSEATYESGFVIDKFPISRPNLTFSTLTVSNMSPEDSSIYLCSVAAGLAGDLPEETQYFGPGTRLLVL.

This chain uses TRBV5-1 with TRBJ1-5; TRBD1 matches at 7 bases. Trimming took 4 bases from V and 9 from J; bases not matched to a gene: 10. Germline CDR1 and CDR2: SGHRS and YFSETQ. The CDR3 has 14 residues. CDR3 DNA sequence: TGCGCCAGCAGCCCGGGACAGCCCTCGGGGCCCCAGCATTTT. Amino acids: CASSPGQPSGPQHF.

The CDR3, as DNA: TGTGCCAGCCGTCTTTATGGGCGAGCGGGGGAGCAGTACTTC. Amino acid sequence: CASRLYGRAGEQYF. The genes are TRBV27 and TRBJ2-7, with 7 bases lining up with TRBD2. The CDR3 runs to 14 residues. V trimming: 8 bases; J trimming: 7 bases; junction bases outside the gene matches: 14. Germline CDR1 MNHEY, CDR2 SMNVEV (reference sequence).

The CDR3 here is CASSSPRGNLEQYF. The CDR3 DNA sequence: TGTGCCAGCAGCTCCCCACGCGGGAACCTCGAGCAGTACTTC. The chain joins TRBV11-1 to TRBJ2-7; TRBD2 is a possible D gene (6 bases). CDR3 length: 14 amino acids. CDR1 is SGHAT and CDR2 is FQDESV in the germline V gene (reference sequence). Trimming left V 4 bases short and J 6 bases short, with 16 bases between.

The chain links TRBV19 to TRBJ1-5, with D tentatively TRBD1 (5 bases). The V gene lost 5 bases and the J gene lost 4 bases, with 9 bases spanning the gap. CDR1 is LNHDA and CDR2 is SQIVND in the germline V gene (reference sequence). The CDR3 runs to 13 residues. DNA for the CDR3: TGTGCCAGTAGTCTCAGGGCTAATCAGCCCCAGCATTTT. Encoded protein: CASSLRANQPQHF.

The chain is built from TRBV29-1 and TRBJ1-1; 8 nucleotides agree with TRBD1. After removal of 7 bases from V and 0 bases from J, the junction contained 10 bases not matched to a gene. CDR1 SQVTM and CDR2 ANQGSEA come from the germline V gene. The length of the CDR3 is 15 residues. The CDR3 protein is CSALGAGGVNTEAFF. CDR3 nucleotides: TGCAGCGCCCTTGGTGCAGGGGGCGTGAACACTGAAGCTTTCTTT.

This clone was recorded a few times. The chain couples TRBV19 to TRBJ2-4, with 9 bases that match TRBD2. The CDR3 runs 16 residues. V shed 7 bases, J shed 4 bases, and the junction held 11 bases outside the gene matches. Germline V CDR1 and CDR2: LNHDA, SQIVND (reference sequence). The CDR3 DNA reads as TGTGCCAGTACCACATCCGGGACTAGCTTAAAAAACATTCAGTACTTC. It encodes CASTTSGTSLKNIQYF.

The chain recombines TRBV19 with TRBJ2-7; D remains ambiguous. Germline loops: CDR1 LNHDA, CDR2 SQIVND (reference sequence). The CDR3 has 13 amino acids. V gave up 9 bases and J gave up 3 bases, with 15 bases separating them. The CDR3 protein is CASRIGTDYEQYF. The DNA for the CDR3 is TGTGCCAGCCGGATCGGCACAGACTACGAGCAGTACTTC.

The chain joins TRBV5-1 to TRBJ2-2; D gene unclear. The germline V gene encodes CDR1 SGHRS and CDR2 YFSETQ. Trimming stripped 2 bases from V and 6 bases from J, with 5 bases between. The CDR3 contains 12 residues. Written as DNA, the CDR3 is TGCGCCAGCAGCTTTCGTCCCGGGGAGCTGTTTTTT. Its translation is CASSFRPGELFF.

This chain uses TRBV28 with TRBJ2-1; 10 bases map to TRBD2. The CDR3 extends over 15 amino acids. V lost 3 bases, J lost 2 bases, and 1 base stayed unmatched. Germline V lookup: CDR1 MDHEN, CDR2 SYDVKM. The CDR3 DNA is TGTGCCAGCAGTTTTGGGACTAGCGCCTACAATGAGCAGTTCTTC. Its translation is CASSFGTSAYNEQFF.

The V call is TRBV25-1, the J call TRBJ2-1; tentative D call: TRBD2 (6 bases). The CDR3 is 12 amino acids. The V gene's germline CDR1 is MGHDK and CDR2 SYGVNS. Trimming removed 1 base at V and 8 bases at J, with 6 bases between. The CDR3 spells CASSEWGDEQFF. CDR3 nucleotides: TGTGCCAGCAGTGAATGGGGGGATGAGCAGTTCTTC.

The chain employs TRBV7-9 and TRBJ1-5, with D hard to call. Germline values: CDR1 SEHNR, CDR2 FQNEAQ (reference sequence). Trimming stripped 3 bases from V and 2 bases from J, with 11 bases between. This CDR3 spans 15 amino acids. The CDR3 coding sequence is TGTGCCAGCAGCTTGAGTGCGGGAGGCAATCAGCCCCAGCATTTT. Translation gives CASSLSAGGNQPQHF.

The CDR3 DNA follows: TGTGCCAGCAGCTCACCGGGACAGTCGAACACCGGGGAGCTGTTTTTT. Protein sequence: CASSSPGQSNTGELFF. This chain links TRBV5-6 with TRBJ2-2; 7 bases are shared with TRBD1. The ends lost 3 bases at V and 0 bases at J; junction bases unmatched: 5. The CDR3 totals 16 residues. Looked up from germline, CDR1 is SGHDT and CDR2 is YYEEEE.

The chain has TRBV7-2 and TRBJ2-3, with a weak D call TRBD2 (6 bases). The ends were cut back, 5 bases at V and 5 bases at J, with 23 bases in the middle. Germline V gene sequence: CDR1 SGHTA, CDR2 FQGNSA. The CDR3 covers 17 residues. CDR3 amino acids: CASSDRTTPMGRDTQYF. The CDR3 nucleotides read TGTGCCAGCAGCGACCGGACTACCCCAATGGGGAGAGATACGCAGTATTTT.

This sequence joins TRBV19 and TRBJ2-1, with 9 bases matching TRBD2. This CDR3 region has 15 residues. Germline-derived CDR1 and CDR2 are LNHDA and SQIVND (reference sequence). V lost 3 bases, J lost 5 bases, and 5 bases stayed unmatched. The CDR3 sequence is CASSMGGGGHNEQFF. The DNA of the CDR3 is TGTGCCAGTAGTATGGGCGGGGGGGGCCACAATGAGCAGTTCTTC.

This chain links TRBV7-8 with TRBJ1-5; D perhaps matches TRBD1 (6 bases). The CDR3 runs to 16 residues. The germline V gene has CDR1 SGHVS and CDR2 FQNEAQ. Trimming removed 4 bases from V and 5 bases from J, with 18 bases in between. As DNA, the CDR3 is TGTGCCAGCAGCTCCACAGGGTTAATTAATGATCAGCCCCAGCATTTT. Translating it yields CASSSTGLINDQPQHF.

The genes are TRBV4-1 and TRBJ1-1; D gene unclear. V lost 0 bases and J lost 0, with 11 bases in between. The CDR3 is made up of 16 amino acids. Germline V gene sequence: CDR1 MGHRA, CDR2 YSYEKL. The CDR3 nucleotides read TGCGCCAGCAGCCAAGAAATACGGGTCCTGAACACTGAAGCTTTCTTT. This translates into CASSQEIRVLNTEAFF.

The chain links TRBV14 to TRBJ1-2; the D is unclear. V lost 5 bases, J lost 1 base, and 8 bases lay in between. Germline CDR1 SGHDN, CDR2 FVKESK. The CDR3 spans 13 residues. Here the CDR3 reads CASSAGINYGYTF. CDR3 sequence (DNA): TGTGCCAGCAGCGCCGGGATTAACTATGGCTACACCTTC.

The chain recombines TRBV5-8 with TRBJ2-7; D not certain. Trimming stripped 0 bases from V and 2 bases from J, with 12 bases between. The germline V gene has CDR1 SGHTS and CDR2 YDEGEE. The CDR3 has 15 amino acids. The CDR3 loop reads CASSLAYGPPYEQYF. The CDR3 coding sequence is TGTGCCAGCAGCTTGGCTTATGGGCCCCCCTACGAGCAGTACTTC.